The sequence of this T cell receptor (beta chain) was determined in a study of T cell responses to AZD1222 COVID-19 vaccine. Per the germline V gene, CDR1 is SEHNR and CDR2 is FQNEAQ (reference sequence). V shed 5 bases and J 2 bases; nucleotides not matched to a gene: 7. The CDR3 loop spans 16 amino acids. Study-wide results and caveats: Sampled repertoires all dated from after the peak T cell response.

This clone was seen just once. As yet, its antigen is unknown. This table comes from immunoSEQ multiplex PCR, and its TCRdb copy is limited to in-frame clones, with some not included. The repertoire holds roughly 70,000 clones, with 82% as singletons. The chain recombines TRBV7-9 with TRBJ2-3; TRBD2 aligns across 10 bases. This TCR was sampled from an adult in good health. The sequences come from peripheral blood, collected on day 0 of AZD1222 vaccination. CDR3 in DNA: TGTGCCAGCAGCCACCTAGCGGGGGCCCTCACAGATACGCAGTATTTT. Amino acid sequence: CASSHLAGALTDTQYF.